This T cell receptor beta chain was obtained from a study of blood T cells in healthy people across ages. Per germline, CDR1 MNHNY and CDR2 SVGAGI (reference sequence). J lost 7 bases, V lost 7 bases, and 14 bases had no gene match. The CDR3 loop spans 16 amino acids. A second PCR of roughly 7 to 11 cycles used a sample-barcoded 5' primer and a J-beta primer mix. TCRdb recomputed calls from the 5' RACE reads with MiXCR, one row per CDR3 protein. The sample lists about 1.1 million distinct CDR3 sequences, 35% to 45% seen once, with about an eighth in the top ten. The material sequenced was blood. This chain uses TRBV6-6 with TRBJ2-1; 9 nucleotides line up with TRBD2. The TCR was taken from a man between 18 and 35 years old in good health. For the CDR3, the DNA is TGTGCCAGCATCTCAACGGCGGGGGGGCCGGTAAATGAGCAGTTCTTC. As protein: CASISTAGGPVNEQFF.